The rows below give T cell receptor beta chains drawn from one sample of a study of shared T cell receptors in the human thymus. Profiling relied on immunoSEQ multiplex PCR, and the TCRdb table lists in-frame clones only, not all of them. This sample has about 660,000 clones; about 90% occur once, and the top ten carry more than 0.009%. These data are also associated with another study on human thymus T cells.

The sequenced material came from thymocytes. The source is a boy under two years old with a congenital heart defect. Both conserved end residues are part of each CDR3. Each record gives: D gene, V gene, J gene, CDR3 protein. A D gene is named only where the DNA matches it firmly.

D gene: TRBD1
V gene: TRBV4-3
J gene: TRBJ1-2
CDR3 protein: CASSQQQGWYGYTF

D gene: .
V gene: TRBV19
J gene: TRBJ2-7
CDR3 protein: CASSGGYEQYF

D gene: TRBD1
V gene: TRBV7-3
J gene: TRBJ2-7
CDR3 protein: CASSTPPGQGEYF

D gene: .
V gene: TRBV19
J gene: TRBJ1-2
CDR3 protein: CASSNQGGGYTF

D gene: TRBD1
V gene: TRBV6-5
J gene: TRBJ1-5
CDR3 protein: CASSPRDRVNQPQHF

D gene: TRBD1
V gene: TRBV23-1
J gene: TRBJ2-1
CDR3 protein: CASSPPGPGQGSNEQFF

D gene: TRBD1
V gene: TRBV27
J gene: TRBJ2-7
CDR3 protein: CASSHFGAQGTGPRYEQYF

D gene: .
V gene: TRBV29-1
J gene: TRBJ1-1
CDR3 protein: CSVVTTEMNTEAFF

D gene: TRBD1
V gene: TRBV2
J gene: TRBJ2-1
CDR3 protein: CASRVDRASGYNEQFF

D gene: .
V gene: TRBV21-1
J gene: TRBJ2-1
CDR3 protein: CASSKARGRAGNNEQFF

D gene: TRBD2
V gene: TRBV9
J gene: TRBJ2-7
CDR3 protein: CASSESGSYEQYF

D gene: .
V gene: TRBV28
J gene: TRBJ1-6
CDR3 protein: CASSRGLQEDSPLHF

D gene: TRBD2
V gene: TRBV2
J gene: TRBJ2-1
CDR3 protein: CASKGTSGASEQFF

D gene: TRBD1
V gene: TRBV6-5
J gene: TRBJ2-7
CDR3 protein: CASSTRDRVSEQYF

D gene: TRBD1
V gene: TRBV4-1
J gene: TRBJ1-2
CDR3 protein: CASSQDRDRDARSYGYTF

D gene: TRBD1
V gene: TRBV11-2
J gene: TRBJ2-3
CDR3 protein: CASSSGQARQDTQYF

D gene: TRBD2
V gene: TRBV11-2
J gene: TRBJ2-3
CDR3 protein: CASSDPGGRDTQYF

D gene: .
V gene: TRBV6-5
J gene: TRBJ2-1
CDR3 protein: CASSFYSVARNEQFF

D gene: TRBD2
V gene: TRBV7-6
J gene: TRBJ2-5
CDR3 protein: CASSSRTSGEKQETQYF

D gene: TRBD2
V gene: TRBV4-2
J gene: TRBJ2-7
CDR3 protein: CASSQVEKWSASGRVGPYEQYF

D gene: .
V gene: TRBV4-2
J gene: TRBJ1-1
CDR3 protein: CASQIGPRGNTEAFF

D gene: TRBD1
V gene: TRBV9
J gene: TRBJ2-5
CDR3 protein: CASSPDFATGGFETQYF

D gene: .
V gene: TRBV2
J gene: TRBJ2-1
CDR3 protein: CASGQGTTLGDEQFF

D gene: TRBD2
V gene: TRBV19
J gene: TRBJ2-1
CDR3 protein: CASRSLAAKFF

D gene: TRBD2
V gene: TRBV6-4
J gene: TRBJ2-3
CDR3 protein: CASSDGRGGLDTQYF

D gene: .
V gene: TRBV6-5
J gene: TRBJ1-5
CDR3 protein: CASTSGRGGPQHF

D gene: TRBD1
V gene: TRBV7-4
J gene: TRBJ2-5
CDR3 protein: CASSLRDREIETQYF

D gene: TRBD1
V gene: TRBV4-3
J gene: TRBJ2-6
CDR3 protein: CASSQGQGNASGANVLTF

D gene: TRBD1
V gene: TRBV7-9
J gene: TRBJ2-1
CDR3 protein: CASSHGTGAEYNEQFF

D gene: .
V gene: TRBV7-9
J gene: TRBJ1-1
CDR3 protein: CASSSHRVGTEAFF

D gene: .
V gene: TRBV27
J gene: TRBJ2-7
CDR3 protein: CASSFRAGDHEQYF

D gene: TRBD1
V gene: TRBV4-3
J gene: TRBJ2-1
CDR3 protein: CASSQTTGGSYNEQFF

D gene: .
V gene: TRBV14
J gene: TRBJ2-5
CDR3 protein: CASSQRVQETQYF

D gene: .
V gene: TRBV6-1
J gene: TRBJ2-7
CDR3 protein: CATVQNNDYEQYF

D gene: .
V gene: TRBV5-6
J gene: TRBJ2-1
CDR3 protein: CASSLVEGPAYNEQFF

D gene: TRBD1
V gene: TRBV10-3
J gene: TRBJ1-2
CDR3 protein: CAISELETGEDGYTF

D gene: TRBD1
V gene: TRBV6-1
J gene: TRBJ1-4
CDR3 protein: CASSETGEVGQLFF

D gene: .
V gene: TRBV2
J gene: TRBJ1-5
CDR3 protein: CASSGTGSHQPQHF

D gene: .
V gene: TRBV5-6
J gene: TRBJ2-1
CDR3 protein: CASSLIPGLPFSSYNEQFF

D gene: TRBD1
V gene: TRBV7-2
J gene: TRBJ1-5
CDR3 protein: CASSPRQGYQPQHF

D gene: .
V gene: TRBV7-2
J gene: TRBJ2-7
CDR3 protein: CASSSDLGYEQYF

D gene: .
V gene: TRBV28
J gene: TRBJ2-2
CDR3 protein: CASSPQGARLEDPPGELFF

D gene: TRBD2
V gene: TRBV6-1
J gene: TRBJ2-3
CDR3 protein: CASPTLAGSTDTQYF

D gene: .
V gene: TRBV9
J gene: TRBJ2-1
CDR3 protein: CASSISGTLGDEQFF

D gene: TRBD1
V gene: TRBV4-1
J gene: TRBJ2-1
CDR3 protein: CASSHAGTDNEQFF

D gene: .
V gene: TRBV28
J gene: TRBJ2-5
CDR3 protein: CASLGTEGETQYF